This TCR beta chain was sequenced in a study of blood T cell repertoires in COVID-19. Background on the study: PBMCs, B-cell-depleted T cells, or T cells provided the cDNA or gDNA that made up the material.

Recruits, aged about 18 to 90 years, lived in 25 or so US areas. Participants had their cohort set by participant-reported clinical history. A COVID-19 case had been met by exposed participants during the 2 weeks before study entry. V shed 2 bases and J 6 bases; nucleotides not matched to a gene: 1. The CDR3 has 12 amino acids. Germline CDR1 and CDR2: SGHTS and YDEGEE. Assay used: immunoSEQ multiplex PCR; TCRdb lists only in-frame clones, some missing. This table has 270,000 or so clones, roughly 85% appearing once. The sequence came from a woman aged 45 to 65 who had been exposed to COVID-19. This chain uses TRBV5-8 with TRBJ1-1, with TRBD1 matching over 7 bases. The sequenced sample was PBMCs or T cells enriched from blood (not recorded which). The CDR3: CASSFDRAEAFF. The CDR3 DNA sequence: TGTGCCAGCAGCTTTGACAGGGCTGAAGCTTTCTTT.